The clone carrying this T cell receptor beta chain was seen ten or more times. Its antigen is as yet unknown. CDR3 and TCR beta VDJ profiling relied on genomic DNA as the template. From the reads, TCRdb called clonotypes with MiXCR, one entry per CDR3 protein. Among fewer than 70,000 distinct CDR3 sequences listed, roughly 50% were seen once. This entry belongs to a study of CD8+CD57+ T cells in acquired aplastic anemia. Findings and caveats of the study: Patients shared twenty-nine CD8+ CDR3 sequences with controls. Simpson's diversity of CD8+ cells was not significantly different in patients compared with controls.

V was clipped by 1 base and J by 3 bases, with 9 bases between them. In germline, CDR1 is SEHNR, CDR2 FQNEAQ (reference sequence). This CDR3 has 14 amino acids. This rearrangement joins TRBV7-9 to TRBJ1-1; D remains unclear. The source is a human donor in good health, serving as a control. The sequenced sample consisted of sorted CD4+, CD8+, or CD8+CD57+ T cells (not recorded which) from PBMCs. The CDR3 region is CASSLEGRDTEAFF. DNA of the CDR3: TGTGCCAGCAGCTTAGAGGGAAGGGACACTGAAGCTTTCTTT.